A selection of T cell receptor beta chains follows, all from one sample in a study of blood T cell repertoires in COVID-19. This table comes from immunoSEQ multiplex PCR, and its TCRdb copy is limited to in-frame clones, with some not included. Here the sample spans roughly 150,000 clones, more than 75% being singletons. Sample: PBMCs or T cells enriched from blood (not recorded which). These receptors all stem from a woman in her forties or fifties who had recovered from COVID-19. CDR3s include the opening cysteine and the closing phenylalanine or tryptophan. The D gene is left open where the match is weak. A row's size may be missing; if present it is once, few, many or a size class.

clone_size j_call d_call v_call cdr3_nt cdr3_aa
few TRBJ1-5 . TRBV10-3 TGTGCCATCAGTGAGGGGGGGTTCGGACGGATAAATCAGCCCCAGCATTTT CAISEGGFGRINQPQHF
. TRBJ1-5 TRBD1 TRBV27 TGTGCCAGCCGAACCGGACAGGGTCATCAGCCCCAGCATTTT CASRTGQGHQPQHF
. TRBJ1-2 . TRBV5-1 TGCGCCAGCAGCTTGGCCGGCGTAGGGGTAAGCTATGGCTACACCTTC CASSLAGVGVSYGYTF
once TRBJ2-3 TRBD2 TRBV5-1 TGCGCCAGCAGCCTCCAAATCCCGGGACTAGCGGGACTAGATACGCAGTATTTT CASSLQIPGLAGLDTQYF
. TRBJ1-2 . TRBV28 TGTGCCAGCAATATCTTCGGGACTAACTATGGCTACACCTTC CASNIFGTNYGYTF
. TRBJ2-1 . TRBV28 TGTGCCAGCAGCCGATCAGGGGTGGACAATGAGCAGTTCTTC CASSRSGVDNEQFF
. TRBJ1-2 . TRBV24-1 TGTGCCACCAGTGATCTCGGGGGAAACTATGGCTACACCTTC CATSDLGGNYGYTF
. TRBJ1-3 TRBD1 TRBV7-2 TGTGCCAGCAGCTTATGGGACAGCCATAACTCTGGAAACACCATATATTTT CASSLWDSHNSGNTIYF
. TRBJ2-2 . TRBV11-2 TGTGCCAGCAATTTGGGCGGGACCGGGGAGCTGTTTTTT CASNLGGTGELFF
. TRBJ2-7 . TRBV3-1/TRBV3-2 TGTGCCAGCAGCTTATTAGACAGGCGTTACGAGCAGTACTTC CASSLLDRRYEQYF
. TRBJ1-1 . TRBV11-3 TGTGCCAGCAGCCTCAACGGGGGGGGCGCGGACACTGAAGCTTTCTTT CASSLNGGGADTEAFF
. TRBJ2-7 TRBD1 TRBV24-1 TGTGCCACCAGTGATAGGACAGGGGACCCCTACGAGCAGTACTTC CATSDRTGDPYEQYF
. TRBJ1-2 TRBD1 TRBV19 TGTGCCAGTAGTAGACCTCGGGACAGGGCGAACTATGGCTACACCTTC CASSRPRDRANYGYTF
. TRBJ1-1 . TRBV11-1 TGTGCCAGCAGATTTTATGGGGCCACTGAAGCTTTCTTT CASRFYGATEAFF
. TRBJ2-3 . TRBV5-8 TGTGCCAGCAGCTTGGATCAGGGGCGCGCAGATACGCAGTATTTT CASSLDQGRADTQYF
. TRBJ2-5 TRBD1 TRBV5-4 TGTGCCAGCAGCAGGGACAGGGACCACCAAGAGACCCAGTACTTC CASSRDRDHQETQYF
many TRBJ2-1 TRBD2 TRBV28 TGTGCCAGCAGTTCACACCGCCCTAGCGGGGGGATCTATGAGCAGTTCTTC CASSSHRPSGGIYEQFF
. TRBJ1-6 . TRBV30 TGTGCCTCGGGGAGCTCCTATAATTCACCCCTCCACTTT CASGSSYNSPLHF
. TRBJ1-5 . TRBV5-8 TGTGCCAGCAGCTTGGAGGGACACCTCAATCAGCCCCAGCATTTT CASSLEGHLNQPQHF
. TRBJ1-1 TRBD1 TRBV10-3 TGTGCCATCAGAATCACAGGGGGCAAAACTGAAGCTTTCTTT CAIRITGGKTEAFF
. TRBJ2-3 TRBD2 TRBV20-1 TGCAGTGCTAGTATCCCGTGGGGGGGAATTGTGAAAGATACGCAGTATTTT CSASIPWGGIVKDTQYF
. TRBJ2-2 TRBD2 TRBV14 TGTGCCAGCAGTCGGGGGGAGACCGGGGAGCTGTTTTTT CASSRGETGELFF
. TRBJ2-3 TRBD1 TRBV7-9 TGTGCCAGCAGCCCCGGGACAGGGACAGATACGCAGTATTTT CASSPGTGTDTQYF
. TRBJ1-1 . TRBV11-2 TGTGCCAGCACCTTCGGGACTGAAGCTTTCTTT CASTFGTEAFF
. TRBJ1-5 . TRBV18 TGTGCCAGCTCACCTGATCCGGGTGGCAATCAGCCCCAGCATTTT CASSPDPGGNQPQHF
. TRBJ1-5 . TRBV7-2 TGTGCCAGCAGCTTTAACTGGAATCAGCCCCAGCATTTT CASSFNWNQPQHF
. TRBJ1-2 . TRBV7-3 TGTGCCAGCAGCTTAAAAGGGGGGGTTAACACCTTC CASSLKGGVNTF
. TRBJ1-1 . TRBV5-4 TGTGCCAGCAGCTTGTGGTCAGGGTCGAACACTGAAGCTTTCTTT CASSLWSGSNTEAFF
. TRBJ1-1 . TRBV15 TGTGCCACCAGCAGAGATGTCGGACTGGATGAAGCTTTCTTT CATSRDVGLDEAFF
few TRBJ2-5 . TRBV14 TGTGCCAGCAGCCACCCCCCGGGGGAGACCCAGTACTTC CASSHPPGETQYF
once TRBJ1-5 TRBD1 TRBV28 TGTGCCAGCTGCTCTGACAGGGCCCATCAGCCCCAGCATTTT CASCSDRAHQPQHF
. TRBJ2-1 TRBD1 TRBV14 TGTGCCAGCAGCCGACAGGGGGGCCACAATGAGCAGTTCTTC CASSRQGGHNEQFF
. TRBJ1-1 TRBD1 TRBV27 TGTGCCACCCAACCGGGGACAGGGTCGGCTTTCTTT CATQPGTGSAFF
few TRBJ1-2 . TRBV19 TGTGCCAGTAGTTCACAGGCTGGCTATGGCTACACCTTC CASSSQAGYGYTF
. TRBJ2-2 . TRBV5-5 TGTGCCAGCAGCGGGGGTGACGGGACAACGAACACCGGGGAGCTGTTTTTT CASSGGDGTTNTGELFF
. TRBJ2-7 TRBD2 TRBV11-3 TGTGCCAGCAGCTTACAAAGCGGGGGGCCCTACGAGCAGTACTTC CASSLQSGGPYEQYF
. TRBJ1-6 . TRBV30 TGTGCCTGGAGAACACAGGATTCACCCCTCCACTTT CAWRTQDSPLHF